The 12 T cell receptor beta chains below were found in one sample sequenced in a study of molecular identifiers for immune sequencing clone quantification. TCRdb reprocessed the PCR reads via MiXCR and lists one record per CDR3 protein. Of more than 300,000 distinct CDR3 sequences listed, around 21% are singletons. Source material: naive CD8+ T cells from blood, with Jurkat cell RNA spiked in. Subset meaning: FACS-sorted CD8+CD4-CCR7+CD45RA+ naive T cells. The receptors originated from a human donor in good health. Some libraries in this study had Jurkat cell RNA spiked in.

This clonotype appeared many times. The V and J genes are TRBV4-1 and TRBJ2-7; no definite D call. The CDR3 is 14 residues long. Germline CDR1 reads MGHRA; CDR2 reads YSYEKL. V lost 1 base to trimming and J lost 3 bases, with 10 bases between them. CDR3 region: CASSQVIPGYEQYF. The CDR3 bases are TGCGCCAGCAGCCAAGTAATCCCAGGCTACGAGCAGTACTTC.

This clonotype was seen only a few times. A clone one base away is much larger, so this may be a read error. The chain joins TRBV27 to TRBJ2-2; possibly TRBD2 for D (5 bases). The CDR3 is 14 amino acids. Germline V gene sequence: CDR1 MNHEY, CDR2 SMNVEV (reference sequence). The ends were cut back, 3 bases at V and 0 bases at J, with 5 bases in the middle. The CDR3 sequence is CASSFGTNTGELFF. CDR3 nucleotides: TGTGCCAGCAGTTTCGGGACGAACACCGGGGAGCTGTTTTTT.

In the case of this clonotype: A read error is possible here, since a much larger clone lies one base away. Lacking the conserved final phenylalanine or tryptophan, this CDR3 likely reflects a read error. The chain recombines TRBV13 with TRBJ1-1, with unresolved D. V was clipped by 7 bases and J by 0 bases, with 12 bases between them. The length of the CDR3 is 14 residues. The germline CDR1 and CDR2 sequences are PRHDT and FYEKMQ (reference sequence). In DNA form, the CDR3 reads TGTGCCAGCAACCCCGGAACGCTGAACACTGAAGCTTTCTCT. As protein: CASNPGTLNTEAFS.

This clonotype was seen at least ten times. One end of the junction fails to match germline, which may point to a read error. The V call is TRBV7-7, the J call TRBJ2-3; TRBD2 aligns across 13 bases. The germline V gene encodes CDR1 SSHAT and CDR2 FNYEAQ (reference sequence). The CDR3 runs 16 residues. The CDR3: CASSRLAGGFTDTQYF. Written as DNA, the CDR3 is TGTGCTAGCAGCCGACTAGCGGGAGGTTTCACAGATACGCAGTATTTT.

This clonotype was seen a few times. The rearrangement joins TRBV2 to TRBJ2-7; D might be TRBD1 (6 bases). The germline CDR1 and CDR2 sequences are SNHLY and FYNNEI. The length of the CDR3 is 13 residues. V was cut by 8 bases and J by 2 bases, with 13 bases left in between. This CDR3 reads CASHRAPPYEQYF. Here the CDR3 DNA reads TGTGCCAGCCACAGGGCACCCCCCTACGAGCAGTACTTC.

This clonotype was seen repeatedly, ten times or more. For the CDR3, the DNA is TGCGCCAGCAGTGATTCGCAGGTTGGAAGTAGCACTGAAGCTTTCTTT. Translated, it gives CASSDSQVGSSTEAFF. The V and J genes are TRBV10-2 and TRBJ1-1; no clear D. The germline CDR1 and CDR2 sequences are WSHSY and SAAADI. Between the trimmed V and J ends, which lost 3 bases and 4 bases, there was a span of 18 bases. The CDR3 has 16 residues.

This clonotype was counted at least ten times. The chain links TRBV20-1 to TRBJ2-7, with 12 bases fitting TRBD2. V shed 7 bases and J 3 bases; nucleotides not matched to a gene: 7. Germline CDR1 is DFQATT and CDR2 is SNEGSKA (reference sequence). The CDR3 loop spans 14 amino acids. The CDR3 loop is CSVPGLAGIYEQYF. CDR3 coding DNA: TGCAGTGTCCCCGGACTAGCGGGGATCTACGAGCAGTACTTC.

This clonotype was found many times. The chain uses TRBV30 and TRBJ2-7; 8 nucleotides line up with TRBD2. This CDR3 has 14 residues. The V gene's germline CDR1 is GTSNPN and CDR2 SVGIG (reference sequence). Trimming removed 4 bases from V and 1 base from J; junction bases left unmatched: 6. The CDR3 DNA reads TGTGCCTGGACCAGCGGGAGCGGGTCCTACGAGCAGTACTTC. Amino acids: CAWTSGSGSYEQYF. Looking up the rest from reference TRBV30 and TRBJ2-7 gives the full variable domain: SQTIHQWPATLVQPVGSPLSLECTVEGTSNPNLYWYRQAAGRGLQLLFYSVGIGQISSEVPQNLSASRPQDRQFILSSKKLLLSDSGFYLCAWTSGSGSYEQYFGPGTRLTVT.

This clonotype has a count of ten or more. J is TRBJ1-5 and V is TRBV29-1; TRBD1 aligns across 8 bases. The germline gives CDR1 SQVTM, CDR2 ANQGSEA. V shed 6 bases, J shed 6 bases, and the junction held 7 bases outside the gene matches. The CDR3 loop spans 13 amino acids. In nucleotides, the CDR3 is TGCAGCGTGTCACAGGGGGACGGTCAGCCCCAGCATTTT. This sequence encodes CSVSQGDGQPQHF.

This sequence joins TRBV7-9 and TRBJ2-1; D perhaps matches TRBD1 (6 bases). Germline CDR1 SEHNR, CDR2 FQNEAQ (reference sequence). This CDR3 contains 16 residues. V shed 4 bases and J shed 4 bases, with 17 bases lying between them. The chain's CDR3 is CASSSNRQDPYNEQFF. In DNA, the CDR3 is TGTGCCAGCAGCTCAAACCGACAGGACCCTTACAATGAGCAGTTCTTC.

This clonotype has just a few counts. This rearrangement joins TRBV2 to TRBJ1-1; tentatively, D is TRBD1 (6 bases). Germline values: CDR1 SNHLY, CDR2 FYNNEI. The V and J ends lost 6 bases and 5 bases respectively, with 19 bases between them. The CDR3 runs to 15 residues. CDR3: CASSQGGGARTEAFF. CDR3 coding DNA: TGTGCCAGCAGCCAAGGGGGGGGGGCGCGTACTGAAGCTTTCTTT.

There are a few counts of this clonotype. This chain uses TRBV6-4 with TRBJ1-1; the D is unclear. Trimming pared 6 bases from V and 6 bases from J, leaving 14 bases between. Germline assignment: CDR1 MRHNA and CDR2 SNTAGT. CDR3 length: 13 amino acids. The CDR3 loop reads CASSRDGWAEAFF. The CDR3 DNA follows: TGTGCCAGCAGCCGAGATGGGTGGGCTGAAGCTTTCTTT.